The rows below give T cell receptor beta chains drawn from one sample of a study of blood T cell repertoires in COVID-19. TCRdb keeps only in-frame clones here, not all; method: immunoSEQ multiplex PCR. The sample has a few hundred thousand clones, roughly 86% seen once; the top ten hold over 7.5%. Sequenced material: peripheral blood. These receptors were collected from a man in his forties or fifties who had recovered from COVID-19. CDR3s include the opening cysteine and the closing phenylalanine or tryptophan. A D gene is named only where the DNA matches it firmly. Size values are once, few and many counts, or a class for expanded clones, and some rows have none.

>.|TRBJ2-2|TRBV28|few
CASSLTGELFF
TGTGCCAGCAGTCTAACCGGGGAGCTGTTTTTT
>TRBD2|TRBJ2-5|TRBV5-4|.
CASSGVQREGRETQYF
TGTGCCAGCAGCGGTGTCCAGCGGGAGGGCCGAGAGACCCAGTACTTC
>.|TRBJ1-1|TRBV21-1|.
CASSKKIVDRKGTEAFF
TGTGCCAGCAGCAAAAAGATCGTGGACAGAAAGGGCACTGAAGCTTTCTTT
>TRBD2|TRBJ2-7|TRBV27|few
CASSPRLAGVYEQYF
TGTGCCAGCAGTCCTAGACTAGCGGGGGTCTACGAGCAGTACTTC
>.|TRBJ2-1|TRBV4-3|.
CASSQDIGDNEQFF
TGCGCCAGCAGCCAAGATATTGGAGACAATGAGCAGTTCTTC
>.|TRBJ2-3|TRBV12-5|.
CASGLPTGVGTDTQYF
TGTGCTAGTGGTTTGCCTACCGGGGTAGGCACAGATACGCAGTATTTT
>TRBD2|TRBJ2-1|TRBV7-9|few
CASSLARGEGLEEQFF
TGTGCCAGCAGCTTAGCGCGGGGGGAGGGCCTTGAGGAGCAGTTCTTC
>.|TRBJ2-6|TRBV4-1|.
CASSQTLVINFGANVLTF
TGCGCCAGCAGCCAAACCTTGGTCATCAACTTTGGGGCCAACGTCCTGACTTTC
>TRBD1|TRBJ1-1|TRBV19|once
CASSVIPGQGTEAFF
TGTGCCAGTAGTGTCATCCCGGGACAGGGGACTGAAGCTTTCTTT
>TRBD1|TRBJ1-2|TRBV7-9|.
CASSPNRGPTYGYTF
TGTGCCAGCAGCCCCAACAGGGGCCCAACTTATGGCTACACCTTC
>.|TRBJ1-2|TRBV27|.
CASSFAQTEVYGYTF
TGTGCCAGCAGTTTCGCACAGACCGAAGTCTATGGCTACACCTTC
>.|TRBJ2-3|TRBV15|.
CATSRSRGADTQYF
TGTGCCACCAGCAGATCCAGGGGTGCAGATACGCAGTATTTT
>TRBD2|TRBJ2-1|TRBV10-3|.
CAISKTTSGIENEQFF
TGTGCCATCAGTAAAACGACTAGCGGGATTGAAAATGAGCAGTTCTTC
>TRBD2|TRBJ2-1|TRBV7-8|.
CASSTRAGGPHNEQFF
TGTGCCAGCAGCACTAGAGCGGGGGGCCCTCACAATGAGCAGTTCTTC
>TRBD1|TRBJ2-1|TRBV10-2|.
CASSEQGVYNEQFF
TGCGCCAGCAGTGAACAGGGGGTCTACAATGAGCAGTTCTTC
>.|TRBJ2-2|TRBV27|.
CASSLLAGVSGELFF
TGTGCCAGCAGTTTATTGGCCGGGGTTAGCGGGGAGCTGTTTTTT
>TRBD1|TRBJ2-7|TRBV4-1|.
CASSTRDRGPDEQYF
TGCGCCAGCAGCACCCGGGACAGGGGTCCCGACGAGCAGTACTTC
>.|TRBJ1-1|TRBV19|.
CASSIGPGMNTEAFF
TGTGCCAGTAGTATAGGTCCAGGGATGAACACTGAAGCTTTCTTT
>.|TRBJ1-1|TRBV4-3|.
CASSQDLGQRTEAFF
TGCGCCAGCAGCCAAGATTTAGGACAGCGGACTGAAGCTTTCTTT
>.|TRBJ1-1|TRBV9|.
CASSVVGRSNTEAFF
TGTGCCAGCAGCGTAGTGGGCAGGTCGAACACTGAAGCTTTCTTT
>.|TRBJ1-1|TRBV6-6|.
CASSKDSWEAFF
TGTGCCAGCAGCAAGGACAGTTGGGAAGCTTTCTTT
>TRBD1|TRBJ2-5|TRBV18|.
CASSQDRGQETQYF
TGTGCCAGCTCCCAAGACAGGGGCCAAGAGACCCAGTACTTC
>.|TRBJ2-5|TRBV19|.
CASKGHTGGQETQYF
TGTGCCAGTAAAGGCCACACCGGGGGTCAAGAGACCCAGTACTTC
>TRBD2|TRBJ2-3|TRBV6-6|once
CASRVAGGADTQYF
TGTGCCAGCAGAGTAGCGGGAGGGGCAGATACGCAGTATTTT
>TRBD1|TRBJ1-6|TRBV30|.
CAWSLRGPSPLHF
TGTGCCTGGAGTCTGAGGGGGCCCTCACCCCTCCACTTT
>TRBD1|TRBJ1-4|TRBV7-9|few
CASSSGGTANEKLFF
TGTGCCAGCAGCTCAGGGGGGACGGCGAATGAAAAACTGTTTTTT
>TRBD1|TRBJ2-5|TRBV7-7|.
CASSKRDSPQWAQYF
TGTGCCAGCAGCAAACGGGACAGCCCCCAATGGGCCCAGTACTTC
>.|TRBJ2-7|TRBV6-2/TRBV6-3|.
CASSPASGVKEQYF
TGTGCCAGCAGCCCGGCAAGCGGAGTAAAAGAGCAGTACTTC
>.|TRBJ2-1|TRBV5-1|.
CASSSPGDNEQFF
TGCGCCAGCAGCTCACCGGGGGACAATGAGCAGTTCTTC
>.|TRBJ1-2|TRBV12-3/TRBV12-4|.
CASNTQLGGYTF
TGTGCCAGCAACACACAGCTTGGAGGCTACACCTTC
>TRBD2|TRBJ2-5|TRBV20-1|.
CSASERGGPETQYF
TGCAGTGCTAGTGAGCGGGGGGGCCCGGAGACCCAGTACTTC
>TRBD2|TRBJ2-7|TRBV19|.
CASSIGGRASYEQYF
TGTGCCAGTAGTATTGGGGGGAGGGCCTCCTACGAGCAGTACTTC
>.|TRBJ2-7|TRBV19|.
CASRQDGSYEQYF
TGTGCCAGCCGACAGGACGGATCCTACGAGCAGTACTTC
>.|TRBJ1-1|TRBV2|.
CATLWGSEAFF
TGTGCCACCCTCTGGGGCAGTGAAGCTTTCTTT
>.|TRBJ2-5|TRBV6-1|few
CASSERGETQYF
TGTGCCAGCAGTGAACGAGGCGAGACCCAGTACTTC
>TRBD1|TRBJ1-1|TRBV12-5|.
CASGKQGVVTEAFF
TGTGCTAGTGGCAAACAGGGGGTCGTCACTGAAGCTTTCTTT
>TRBD1|TRBJ1-3|TRBV7-6|.
CASSLSGTGIFGNTIYF
TGTGCCAGCAGCTTGAGTGGGACAGGGATCTTTGGAAACACCATATATTTT
>.|TRBJ1-1|TRBV6-5|.
CASSHSLMNTEAFF
TGTGCCAGCAGTCACAGCCTGATGAACACTGAAGCTTTCTTT
>TRBD1|TRBJ2-2|TRBV7-2|.
CASSGAGTGGSGELFF
TGTGCCAGCAGTGGGGCAGGGACAGGGGGCTCCGGGGAGCTGTTTTTT
>TRBD1|TRBJ1-1|TRBV10-3|.
CAISGWGTGGAFF
TGTGCCATCAGCGGGTGGGGGACAGGGGGAGCTTTCTTT
>.|TRBJ2-5|TRBV19|.
CASAKWQAQYF
TGTGCCAGTGCCAAGTGGCAAGCCCAGTACTTC
>.|TRBJ2-1|TRBV6-2/TRBV6-3|.
CASSPLPEYRGGLF
TGTGCCAGCAGTCCCCTCCCCGAATACAGGGGGGGGCTCTTC
>.|TRBJ2-6|TRBV19|once
CASIRGGVSGANVLTF
TGTGCCAGTATACGGGGTGGCGTCTCTGGGGCCAACGTCCTGACTTTC
>TRBD2|TRBJ2-1|TRBV28|.
CASSSERGARNEQFF
TGTGCCAGCAGTTCTGAGCGGGGGGCTCGCAATGAGCAGTTCTTC
>.|TRBJ2-6|TRBV7-9|.
CASRRGQDFTLPGANVLTF
TGTGCCAGCAGACGCGGACAAGACTTTACCCTCCCTGGGGCCAACGTCCTGACTTTC
>.|TRBJ1-5|TRBV18|.
CASQGGGHNQPQHF
TGTGCCAGCCAGGGAGGGGGGCACAATCAGCCCCAGCATTTT
>.|TRBJ2-3|TRBV6-5|few
CASSPNREDTQYF
TGTGCCAGCAGTCCAAACAGGGAGGATACGCAGTATTTT
>TRBD2|TRBJ2-5|TRBV7-8|.
CASSPPGKRGGETQYF
TGTGCCAGCAGTCCACCTGGAAAGCGGGGGGGTGAGACCCAGTACTTC
>.|TRBJ1-2|TRBV5-1|.
CASSLGRGSYGYTF
TGCGCCAGCAGCTTGGGGCGGGGGTCCTATGGCTACACCTTC
>TRBD2|TRBJ2-3|TRBV7-3|once
CASSLLGLAADTQYF
TGTGCCAGCAGCTTACTGGGCCTAGCGGCAGATACGCAGTATTTT
>.|TRBJ1-5|TRBV7-9|.
CASSLSGNQPQHF
TGTGCCAGCAGCTTATCGGGCAATCAGCCCCAGCATTTT
>.|TRBJ2-1|TRBV9|.
CASSPLAWQLNYNEQFF
TGTGCCAGCAGCCCGCTCGCCTGGCAGTTAAATTACAATGAGCAGTTCTTC
>.|TRBJ1-2|TRBV3-1/TRBV3-2|.
CASSRSTGGNYGYTF
TGTGCCAGCAGTCGTTCGACGGGGGGCAACTATGGCTACACCTTC